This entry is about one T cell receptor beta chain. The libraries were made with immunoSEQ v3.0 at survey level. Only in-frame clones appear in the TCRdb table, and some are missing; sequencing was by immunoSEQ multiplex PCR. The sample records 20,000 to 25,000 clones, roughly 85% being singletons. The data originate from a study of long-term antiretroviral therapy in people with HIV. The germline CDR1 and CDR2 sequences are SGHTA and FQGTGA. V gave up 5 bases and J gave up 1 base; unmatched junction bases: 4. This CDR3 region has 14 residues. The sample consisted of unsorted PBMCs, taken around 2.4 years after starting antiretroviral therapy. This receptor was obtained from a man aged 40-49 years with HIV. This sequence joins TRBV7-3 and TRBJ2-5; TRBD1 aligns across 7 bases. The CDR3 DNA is TGTGCCAGCAGCCCGGACAGGACCCAAGAGACCCAGTACTTC. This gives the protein CASSPDRTQETQYF.